This T cell receptor (beta chain) was sequenced during a study of blood T cell repertoires in COVID-19. This clone was recorded only once. The V end was cut by 8 bases, the J end by 10 bases, with 15 bases between. The CDR3 sequence is 12 residues long. Study processing details: Estimates of nucleated cell counts were drawn from the amplification of reference gene primers. Data came from immunoSEQ multiplex PCR; TCRdb stores just in-frame clones and leaves some out. For V, J and clone size, that table is used; D and trimming come from the DNA. Among roughly 250,000 clones listed, about nine tenths were seen once.

This sequence was found in a woman in her thirties or forties with acute COVID-19. The sample consisted of PBMCs or T cells enriched from blood (not recorded which). The chain employs TRBV12-3 or TRBV12-4 and TRBJ2-1, with a possible D match to TRBD1 (6 bases). In DNA form, the CDR3 reads TGTGCCAGCCTACAAGGACAGTCAGAGCAGTTCTTC. Residues: CASLQGQSEQFF.